The clone carrying this T cell receptor (beta chain) was counted a few times. Antigen: not known. The second PCR ran about 7 to 12 cycles with a sample-barcoded 5' primer and J-beta primers. A single record per CDR3 protein comes from TCRdb applying MiXCR to the 5' RACE reads. The sample shows under 700,000 distinct CDR3 sequences, approximately 25% of them seen only once. These data are taken from a study of blood T cells in healthy people across ages. Overall study findings and caveats: For the donors, CMV status was unknown and possibly confounded expanded clonotype changes.

The CDR3 runs to 16 residues. Germline V gene sequence: CDR1 LGHDT, CDR2 YNNKEL (reference sequence). V shed 4 bases, J shed 7 bases, and the junction held 8 bases outside the gene matches. This sample also appeared in a second study, on T cells of mothers and their children. That work adds: When the second PCR was run, its M1S primer added sample barcodes and 2-4 random nucleotides.

The chain has TRBV3-1 and TRBJ2-1, with 12 bases that match TRBD2. The sequencing sample was made of blood. This TCR derives from a boy aged 5-17 years in good health. CDR3 region: CASSPMALAGGNEQFF. For the CDR3, the DNA is TGTGCCAGCAGCCCCATGGCCCTAGCGGGAGGGAATGAGCAGTTCTTC.